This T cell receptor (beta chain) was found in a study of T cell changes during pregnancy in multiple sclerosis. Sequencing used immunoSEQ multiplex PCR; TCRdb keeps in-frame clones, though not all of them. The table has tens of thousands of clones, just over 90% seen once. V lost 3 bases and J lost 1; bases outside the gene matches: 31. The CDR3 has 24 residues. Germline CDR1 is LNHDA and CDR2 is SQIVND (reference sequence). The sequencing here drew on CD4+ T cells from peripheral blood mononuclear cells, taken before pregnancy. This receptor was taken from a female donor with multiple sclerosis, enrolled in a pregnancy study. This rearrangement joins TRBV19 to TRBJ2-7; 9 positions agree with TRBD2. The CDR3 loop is CASSIPPHPAGTRVGGRDSYEQYF. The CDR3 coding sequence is TGTGCCAGTAGTATTCCCCCCCACCCCGCAGGGACCAGGGTTGGCGGGAGGGATTCCTACGAGCAGTACTTC.